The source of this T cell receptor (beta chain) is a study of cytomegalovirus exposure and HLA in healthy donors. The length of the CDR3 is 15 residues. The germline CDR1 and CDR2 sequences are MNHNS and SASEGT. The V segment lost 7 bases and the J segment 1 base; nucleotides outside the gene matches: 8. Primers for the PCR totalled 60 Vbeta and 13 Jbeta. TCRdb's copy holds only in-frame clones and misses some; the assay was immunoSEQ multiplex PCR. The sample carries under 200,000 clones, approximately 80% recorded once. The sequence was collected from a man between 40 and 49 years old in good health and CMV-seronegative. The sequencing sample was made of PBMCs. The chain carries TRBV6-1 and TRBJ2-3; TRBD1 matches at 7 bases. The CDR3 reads CASNTRGSGTDTQYF. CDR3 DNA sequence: TGTGCCAGCAACACCAGGGGGTCTGGCACAGATACGCAGTATTTT.